This record concerns one TCR beta chain sequence. As yet, its antigen is unknown. This sample was taken from a study of T-cell reconstitution after alpha-beta-depleted transplantation in children. Study results and limitations: At one year after transplant, newly produced T cells mostly accounted for T-cell counts and diversity. Some patients' high day-60 TCRbeta diversity was attributed to recipient cells surviving conditioning. Reports say that about two months after transplant, the alpha-beta T cells came out of several hundred graft clones that had expanded.

This sample's TCRbeta library carried unique molecular identifier barcodes. TCRdb re-analysed the PCR reads in MiXCR, keeping a single row per CDR3 protein. The sample carries 550,000 to 800,000 distinct CDR3 sequences, about 12% recorded once. The CDR3 has 16 residues. Germline-derived CDR1 and CDR2 are DFQATT and SNEGSKA (reference sequence). V was trimmed by 4 bases and J by 0 bases, leaving 16 bases between them. The sequenced sample was PBMCs, obtained before TCRalphabeta/CD19-depleted stem cell transplant. This TCR was recovered from a girl aged 2 to 10 with congenital amegakaryocytic thrombocytopenia, due to receive a stem cell transplant. The V and J genes are TRBV20-1 and TRBJ2-1; D is perhaps TRBD2 (6 bases). The CDR3 here is CSAIPGLDSSYNEQFF. The CDR3 DNA reads TGCAGTGCTATCCCGGGACTCGACAGCTCCTACAATGAGCAGTTCTTC.